This T cell receptor beta chain was obtained from a study of T cells in Graves' hyperthyroidism and ophthalmopathy. Study-level information: At the time of initial diagnosis and before any treatment, peripheral blood was collected.

Amplified TCR beta CDR3 regions came from RNA transcripts. The TCR CDR3 was amplified in a first-round RT-PCR using the HTBI primer set. TCRdb reprocessed the multiplex PCR reads via MiXCR and lists one record per CDR3 protein. The sample shows about 180,000 distinct CDR3 sequences, about a sixth of them seen only once. Absence of ophthalmopathy progression within 18 months defined stable Graves' hyperthyroidism. Patients between 18 and 65 years old had hyperthyroidism, newly diagnosed and lasting under 2 months. Not enrolled were patients with uncontrolled infection, other autoimmune disease, pregnancy or lactation. The V end lost 4 bases, the J end lost 2 bases, and 11 bases lay between the germline ends. Germline V gene data show CDR1 as LGHNA and CDR2 as YSLEER. This CDR3 has 14 residues.

The chain employs TRBV4-3 and TRBJ1-1; no clear D. This sequence originates from a woman aged 50 to 65 with Graves' hyperthyroidism. What was sequenced was blood. The chain's CDR3 is CASSLDASNTEAFF. DNA of the CDR3: TGCGCCAGCAGCCTTGACGCGAGTAACACTGAAGCTTTCTTT.